The rows below give T cell receptor beta chains drawn from one sample of a study of cytomegalovirus exposure and HLA in healthy donors. TCRdb's table, derived via immunoSEQ multiplex PCR, lists solely in-frame clones and lacks some. The sample holds some 200,000 clones, 82% seen once. Sequenced: PBMCs. The receptors were gathered from a woman aged 50 to 60 in good health and CMV-seropositive. CDR3s include the opening cysteine and the closing phenylalanine or tryptophan. D genes are given only for firm matches. Clone size is not always given. Where it is, it says once, few, many or a class for expanded clones.

v_call,clone_size,j_call,d_call,cdr3_nt,cdr3_aa
TRBV7-9,-,TRBJ2-7,TRBD1,TGTGCCAGCAGCCTACAGGGGGTCTCGAACTACGAGCAGTACTTC,CASSLQGVSNYEQYF
TRBV5-4,-,TRBJ2-5,-,TGTGCCAGCAGCTTGGGGGCAGGGAAAGAGACCCAGTACTTC,CASSLGAGKETQYF
TRBV28,few,TRBJ2-4,-,TGTGCCAGCATGGGAATGAGAGGGATCAGTCTAGCCAAAAACATTCAGTACTTC,CASMGMRGISLAKNIQYF
TRBV2,-,TRBJ1-3,TRBD1,TGTGCCAGCACCCCGGGACAGGGTGGAAACTCGGGGGGAAACACCATATATTTT,CASTPGQGGNSGGNTIYF
TRBV9,-,TRBJ2-1,TRBD2,TGTGCCAGCAGCCCTAGCGGGGGGGGGTACAATGAGCAGTTCTTC,CASSPSGGGYNEQFF
TRBV18,-,TRBJ1-1,TRBD1,TGTGCCAGCTCACCAGGACAGGTCGTCACTGAAGCTTTCTTT,CASSPGQVVTEAFF
TRBV28,-,TRBJ1-4,TRBD1,TGTGCCAGCAGGCCGGGACAGCGGCATGAAAAACTGTTTTTT,CASRPGQRHEKLFF
TRBV28,-,TRBJ2-5,TRBD2,TGTGCCAGCAGTCCGGCGGGACTAGCGGGAGGGGGCCAAGAGACCCAGTACTTC,CASSPAGLAGGGQETQYF
TRBV27,-,TRBJ2-7,-,TGTGCCAGCAGTTTAGTGGGGAGCTCCTACGAGCAGTACTTC,CASSLVGSSYEQYF
TRBV18,-,TRBJ2-1,TRBD2,TGTGCCAGCTCACCGACTAGCGGGGGCCCATACAATGAGCAGTTCTTC,CASSPTSGGPYNEQFF
TRBV7-9,few,TRBJ2-7,-,TGTTCCAGCAGCTTAGGACTCGTCAGAGAGAACTTC,CSSSLGLVRENF